This T cell receptor (beta chain) was captured in a study of CD8+ T cells in alopecia areata. Study context: The duration of tofacitinib was 6 to 18 months, with 6 months off drug afterward.

Treatment here: oral pan-JAK inhibitor, 5-10 mg twice daily. On this clone itself: Its specificity is not known.

Sequencing templates came from extracted RNA that was reverse transcribed into cDNA. The assay was immunoSEQ multiplex PCR, and TCRdb's table has in-frame clones only and misses some. This sample has over 250,000 clones, with 45% to 70% found just once. Study results and caveats: In scalp, tofacitinib significantly decreased clonality and expanded CD8+ clones among the top 100.

The CDR3 runs 14 residues. V dropped 1 base and J dropped 1 base, with 8 bases sitting between them. CDR1 and CDR2 (germline): MGHRA, YSYEKL. The chain employs TRBV4-1 and TRBJ2-7, with D unclear. This clonotype originated in a human donor with alopecia areata. The sample here was CD4+ T cells sorted from blood, taken around week 54, from a patient treated with tofacitinib. The CDR3 spells CASSQGILSYEQYF. The CDR3 DNA reads TGCGCCAGCAGCCAAGGGATCCTGTCCTACGAGCAGTACTTC.